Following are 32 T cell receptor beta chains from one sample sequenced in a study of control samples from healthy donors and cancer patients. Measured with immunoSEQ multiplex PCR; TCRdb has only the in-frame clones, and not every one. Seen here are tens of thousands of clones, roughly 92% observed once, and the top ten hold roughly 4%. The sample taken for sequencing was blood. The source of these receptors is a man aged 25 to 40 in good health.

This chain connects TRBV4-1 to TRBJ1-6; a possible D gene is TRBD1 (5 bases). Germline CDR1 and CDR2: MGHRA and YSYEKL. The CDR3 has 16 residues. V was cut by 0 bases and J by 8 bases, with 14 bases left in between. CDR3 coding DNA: TGCGCCAGCAGCCAAGATGGGGGGATCGGTCATTCACCCCTCCACTTT. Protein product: CASSQDGGIGHSPLHF.

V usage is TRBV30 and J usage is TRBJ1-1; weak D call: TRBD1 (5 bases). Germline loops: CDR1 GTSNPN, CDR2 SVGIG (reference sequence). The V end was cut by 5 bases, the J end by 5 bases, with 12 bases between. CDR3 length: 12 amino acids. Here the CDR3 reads CAWRYGGTEAFF. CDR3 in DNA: TGTGCCTGGCGGTACGGGGGTACTGAAGCTTTCTTT.

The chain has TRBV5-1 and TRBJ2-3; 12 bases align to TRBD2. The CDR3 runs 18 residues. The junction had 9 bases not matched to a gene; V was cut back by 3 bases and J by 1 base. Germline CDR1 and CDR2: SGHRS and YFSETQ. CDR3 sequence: CASSSGLAGRLGTDTQYF. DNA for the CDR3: TGCGCCAGCAGCTCGGGACTAGCGGGTCGATTGGGCACAGATACGCAGTATTTT.

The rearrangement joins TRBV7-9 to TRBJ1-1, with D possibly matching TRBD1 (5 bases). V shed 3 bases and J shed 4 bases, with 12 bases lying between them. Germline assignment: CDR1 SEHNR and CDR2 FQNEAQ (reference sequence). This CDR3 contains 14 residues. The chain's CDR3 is CASSFVGGGTEAFF. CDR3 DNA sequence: TGTGCCAGCAGCTTTGTGGGTGGGGGCACTGAAGCTTTCTTT.

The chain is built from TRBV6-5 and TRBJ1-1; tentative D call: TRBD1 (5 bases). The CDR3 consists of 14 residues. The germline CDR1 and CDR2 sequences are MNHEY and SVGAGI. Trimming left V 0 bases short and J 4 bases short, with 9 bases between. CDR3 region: CASSYSPGFTEAFF. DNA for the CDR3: TGTGCCAGCAGTTACTCGCCAGGGTTCACTGAAGCTTTCTTT.

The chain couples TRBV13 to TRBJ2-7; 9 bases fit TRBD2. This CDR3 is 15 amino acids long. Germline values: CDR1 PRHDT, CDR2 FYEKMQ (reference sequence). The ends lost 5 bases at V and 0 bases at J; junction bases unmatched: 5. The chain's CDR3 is CASSQTSGLSYEQYF. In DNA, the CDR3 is TGTGCCAGCAGCCAAACTAGCGGGCTCTCCTACGAGCAGTACTTC.

The CDR3, as DNA: TGTGCCCTTGAGGAGGCAGGGGGCTCCTACGAGCAGTACTTC. As protein: CALEEAGGSYEQYF. V is TRBV6-5 and J is TRBJ2-7, with 7 positions matching TRBD1. The J segment lost 0 bases and the V segment lost 11 bases, leaving 10 bases of the junction unmatched. The CDR3 is made up of 14 amino acids. Germline V lookup: CDR1 MNHEY, CDR2 SVGAGI.

The CDR3 region is CASSLPTGGISPLHF. Here the CDR3 DNA reads TGTGCCAGCAGCTTACCGACAGGGGGCATCTCACCCCTCCACTTT. The chain joins TRBV11-2 to TRBJ1-6; 10 positions match TRBD1. The germline CDR1 and CDR2 sequences are SGHAT and FQNNGV. Trimming removed 2 bases from V and 10 bases from J; junction bases left unmatched: 5. This CDR3 contains 15 residues.

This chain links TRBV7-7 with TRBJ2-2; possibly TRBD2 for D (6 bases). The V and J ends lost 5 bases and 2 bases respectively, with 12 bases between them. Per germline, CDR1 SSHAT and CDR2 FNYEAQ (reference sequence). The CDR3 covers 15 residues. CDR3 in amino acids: CASSLQGLNTGELFF. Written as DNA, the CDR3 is TGTGCCAGCAGCCTCCAGGGACTTAACACCGGGGAGCTGTTTTTT.

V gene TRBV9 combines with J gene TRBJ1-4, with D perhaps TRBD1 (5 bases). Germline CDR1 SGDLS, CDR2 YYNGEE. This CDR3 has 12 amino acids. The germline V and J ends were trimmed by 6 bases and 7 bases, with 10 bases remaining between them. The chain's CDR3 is CASTRDGEKLFF. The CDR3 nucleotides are TGTGCCAGCACCCGGGACGGTGAAAAACTGTTTTTT.

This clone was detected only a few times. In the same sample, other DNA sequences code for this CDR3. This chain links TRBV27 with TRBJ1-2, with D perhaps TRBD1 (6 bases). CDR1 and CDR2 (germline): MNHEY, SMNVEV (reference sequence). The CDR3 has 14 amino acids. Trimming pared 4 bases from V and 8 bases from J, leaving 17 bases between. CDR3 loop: CASSSNTGQKGYTF. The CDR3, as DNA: TGTGCCAGCAGTTCAAACACAGGACAGAAAGGCTACACCTTC.

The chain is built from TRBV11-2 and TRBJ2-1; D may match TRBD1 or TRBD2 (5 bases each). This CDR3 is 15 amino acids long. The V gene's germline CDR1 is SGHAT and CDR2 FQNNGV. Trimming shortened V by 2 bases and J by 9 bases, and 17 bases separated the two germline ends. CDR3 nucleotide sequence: TGTGCCAGCAGCTTACCCAGCGGTGCCCAGGGTGAGCAGTTCTTC. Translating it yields CASSLPSGAQGEQFF.

Written as DNA, the CDR3 is TGTGCCAGCAGTTCGTCAGGGGATGAGACCCAGTACTTC. This encodes CASSSSGDETQYF. The rearrangement links TRBV27 to TRBJ2-5; D is possibly TRBD1 (6 bases). CDR1 is MNHEY, CDR2 SMNVEV, per germline (reference sequence). Deletions cut 4 bases from V and 5 bases from J, with 11 bases between. The CDR3 has 13 amino acids.

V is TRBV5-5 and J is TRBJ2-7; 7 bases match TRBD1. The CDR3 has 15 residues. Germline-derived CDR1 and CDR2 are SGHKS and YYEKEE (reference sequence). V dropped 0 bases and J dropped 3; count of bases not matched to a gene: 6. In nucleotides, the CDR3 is TGTGCCAGCAGCTTGGGAAGGGGGCGAAGCTACGAGCAGTACTTC. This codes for CASSLGRGRSYEQYF. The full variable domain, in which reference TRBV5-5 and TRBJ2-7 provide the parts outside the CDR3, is DAGVTQSPTHLIKTRGQQVTLRCSPISGHKSVSWYQQVLGQGPQFIFQYYEKEERGRGNFPDRFSARQFPNYSSELNVNALLLGDSALYLCASSLGRGRSYEQYFGPGTRLTVT.

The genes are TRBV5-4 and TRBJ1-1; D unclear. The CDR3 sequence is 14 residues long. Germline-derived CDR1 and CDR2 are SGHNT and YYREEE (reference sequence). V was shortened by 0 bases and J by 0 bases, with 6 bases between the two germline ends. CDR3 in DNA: TGTGCCAGCAGCTTGGAACAACTGAACACTGAAGCTTTCTTT. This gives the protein CASSLEQLNTEAFF.

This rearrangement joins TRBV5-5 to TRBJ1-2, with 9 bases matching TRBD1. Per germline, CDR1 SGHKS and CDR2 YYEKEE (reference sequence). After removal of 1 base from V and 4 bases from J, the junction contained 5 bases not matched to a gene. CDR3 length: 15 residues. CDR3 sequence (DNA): TGTGCCAGCAGCTTGTTAGGGACAGGGACCTATGGCTACACCTTC. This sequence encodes CASSLLGTGTYGYTF.

CDR3 DNA: TGCGCCAGCAGCTTGGCAGACTCCCGTTCACCCCTCCACTTT. Protein product: CASSLADSRSPLHF. V and J are TRBV5-1 and TRBJ1-6; D uncertain. Germline V gives CDR1 SGHRS, CDR2 YFSETQ. V gave up 0 bases and J gave up 9 bases, with 10 bases separating them. This CDR3 is built from 14 residues.

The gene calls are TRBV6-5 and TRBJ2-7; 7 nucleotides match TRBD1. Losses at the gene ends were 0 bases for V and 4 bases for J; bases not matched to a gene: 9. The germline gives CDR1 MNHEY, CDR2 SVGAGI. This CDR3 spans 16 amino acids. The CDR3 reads CASSYSQGDSSYEQYF. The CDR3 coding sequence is TGTGCCAGCAGTTACTCGCAAGGGGACAGCAGTTACGAGCAGTACTTC.

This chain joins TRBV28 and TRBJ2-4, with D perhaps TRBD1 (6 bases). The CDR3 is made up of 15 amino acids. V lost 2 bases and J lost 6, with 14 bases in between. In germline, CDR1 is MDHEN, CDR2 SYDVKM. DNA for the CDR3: TGTGCCAGCAGTTTAACTGTCCAGGGGAGAAACATTCAGTACTTC. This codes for CASSLTVQGRNIQYF.

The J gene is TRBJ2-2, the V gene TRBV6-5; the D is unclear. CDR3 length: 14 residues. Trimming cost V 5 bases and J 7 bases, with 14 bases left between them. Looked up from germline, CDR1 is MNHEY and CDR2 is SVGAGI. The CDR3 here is CASSPWDMGGELFF. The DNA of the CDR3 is TGTGCCAGCAGTCCCTGGGATATGGGCGGGGAGCTGTTTTTT.

CDR3 in amino acids: CASGPGTGAKSYEQYF. As DNA, the CDR3 is TGCGCCAGCGGTCCCGGGACAGGGGCCAAGAGCTACGAGCAGTACTTC. The chain couples TRBV10-1 to TRBJ2-7; 10 bases are shared with TRBD1. The CDR3 length is 16 residues. The junction had 13 bases not matched to a gene; V was cut back by 8 bases and J by 3 bases. Per the germline V gene, CDR1 is WNHNN and CDR2 is SYGVQD (reference sequence).

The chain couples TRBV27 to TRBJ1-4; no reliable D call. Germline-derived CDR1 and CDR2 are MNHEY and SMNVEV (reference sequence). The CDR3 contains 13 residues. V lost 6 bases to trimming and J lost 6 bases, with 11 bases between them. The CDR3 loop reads CASSLGPYEKLFF. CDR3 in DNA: TGTGCCAGCAGCCTAGGCCCCTATGAAAAACTGTTTTTT. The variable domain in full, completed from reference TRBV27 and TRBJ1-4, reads EAQVTQNPRYLITVTGKKLTVTCSQNMNHEYMSWYRQDPGLGLRQIYYSMNVEVTDKGDVPEGYKVSRKEKRNFPLILESPSPNQTSLYFCASSLGPYEKLFFGSGTQLSVL.

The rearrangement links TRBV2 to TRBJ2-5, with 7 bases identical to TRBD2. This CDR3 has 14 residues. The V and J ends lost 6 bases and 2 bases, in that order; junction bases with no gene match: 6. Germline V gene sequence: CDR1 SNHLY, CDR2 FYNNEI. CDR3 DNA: TGTGCCAGCAGATATAGCGGGTGGCAAGAGACCCAGTACTTC. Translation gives CASRYSGWQETQYF.

The CDR3 reads CAIRTSGREETQYF. For the CDR3, the DNA is TGTGCCATCAGGACTAGCGGGAGAGAAGAGACCCAGTACTTC. The chain links TRBV10-3 to TRBJ2-5; 12 positions match TRBD2. V lost 6 bases and J lost 3; bases outside the gene matches: 2. This CDR3 contains 14 residues. In germline, CDR1 is ENHRY, CDR2 SYGVKD.

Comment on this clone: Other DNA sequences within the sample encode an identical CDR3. The CDR3, as DNA: TGTGCCAGCAGGCCGCCGGGACAGGGGGTGGGGGGCTACACCTTC. Translating gives CASRPPGQGVGGYTF. V gene TRBV5-4 combines with J gene TRBJ1-2, with TRBD1 identical over 11 bases. The germline V gene has CDR1 SGHNT and CDR2 YYREEE (reference sequence). Trimming cost V 5 bases and J 8 bases; bases outside gene matches: 11. This CDR3 comprises 15 residues.

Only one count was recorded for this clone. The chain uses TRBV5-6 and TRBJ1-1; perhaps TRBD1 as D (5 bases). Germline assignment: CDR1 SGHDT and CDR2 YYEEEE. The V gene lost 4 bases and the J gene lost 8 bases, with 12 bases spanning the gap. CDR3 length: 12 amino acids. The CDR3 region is CASSRRQGEAFF. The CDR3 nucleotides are TGTGCCAGCAGCCGGCGGCAGGGCGAAGCTTTCTTT.

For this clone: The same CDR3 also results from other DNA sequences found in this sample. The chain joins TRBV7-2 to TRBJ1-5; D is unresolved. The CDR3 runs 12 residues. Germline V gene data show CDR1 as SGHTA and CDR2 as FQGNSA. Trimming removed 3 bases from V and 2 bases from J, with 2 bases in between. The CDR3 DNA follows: TGTGCCAGCAGCTTGGGCAATCAGCCCCAGCATTTT. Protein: CASSLGNQPQHF.

CDR3: CSASPKWAKNIQYF. The CDR3 nucleotides are TGCAGCGCCTCCCCGAAGTGGGCCAAAAACATTCAGTACTTC. This sequence joins TRBV29-1 and TRBJ2-4, with D uncertain. The CDR3 runs 14 residues. Germline V gene sequence: CDR1 SQVTM, CDR2 ANQGSEA. Deletions cut 7 bases from V and 1 base from J, with 14 bases between.

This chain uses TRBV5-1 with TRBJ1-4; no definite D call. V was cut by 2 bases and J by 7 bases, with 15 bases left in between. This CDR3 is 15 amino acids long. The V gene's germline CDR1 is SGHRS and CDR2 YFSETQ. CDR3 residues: CASSFDSTGSEKLFF. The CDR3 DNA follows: TGCGCCAGCAGCTTCGACTCCACGGGCAGTGAAAAACTGTTTTTT.

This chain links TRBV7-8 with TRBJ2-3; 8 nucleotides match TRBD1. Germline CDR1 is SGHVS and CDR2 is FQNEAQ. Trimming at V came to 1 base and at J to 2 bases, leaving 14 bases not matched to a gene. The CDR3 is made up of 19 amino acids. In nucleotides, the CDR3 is TGTGCCAGCAGCTTAGGTTCTTTTCGGACAGGGACACCCACAGATACGCAGTATTTT. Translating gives CASSLGSFRTGTPTDTQYF.

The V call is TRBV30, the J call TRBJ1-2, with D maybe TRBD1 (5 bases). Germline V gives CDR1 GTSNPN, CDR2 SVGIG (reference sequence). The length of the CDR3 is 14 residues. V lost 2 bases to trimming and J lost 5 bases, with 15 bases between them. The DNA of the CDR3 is TGTGCCTGGAGTCATGGGGGTTCTAGATATGGCTACACCTTC. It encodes CAWSHGGSRYGYTF.

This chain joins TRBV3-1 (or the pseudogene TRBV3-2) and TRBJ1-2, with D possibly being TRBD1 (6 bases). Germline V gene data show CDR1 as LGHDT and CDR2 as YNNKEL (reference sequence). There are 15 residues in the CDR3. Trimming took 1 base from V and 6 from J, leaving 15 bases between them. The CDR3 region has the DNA TGTGCCAGCAGCCAAGGTCCCGGGGCAGGGGATGGCTACACCTTC. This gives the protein CASSQGPGAGDGYTF.